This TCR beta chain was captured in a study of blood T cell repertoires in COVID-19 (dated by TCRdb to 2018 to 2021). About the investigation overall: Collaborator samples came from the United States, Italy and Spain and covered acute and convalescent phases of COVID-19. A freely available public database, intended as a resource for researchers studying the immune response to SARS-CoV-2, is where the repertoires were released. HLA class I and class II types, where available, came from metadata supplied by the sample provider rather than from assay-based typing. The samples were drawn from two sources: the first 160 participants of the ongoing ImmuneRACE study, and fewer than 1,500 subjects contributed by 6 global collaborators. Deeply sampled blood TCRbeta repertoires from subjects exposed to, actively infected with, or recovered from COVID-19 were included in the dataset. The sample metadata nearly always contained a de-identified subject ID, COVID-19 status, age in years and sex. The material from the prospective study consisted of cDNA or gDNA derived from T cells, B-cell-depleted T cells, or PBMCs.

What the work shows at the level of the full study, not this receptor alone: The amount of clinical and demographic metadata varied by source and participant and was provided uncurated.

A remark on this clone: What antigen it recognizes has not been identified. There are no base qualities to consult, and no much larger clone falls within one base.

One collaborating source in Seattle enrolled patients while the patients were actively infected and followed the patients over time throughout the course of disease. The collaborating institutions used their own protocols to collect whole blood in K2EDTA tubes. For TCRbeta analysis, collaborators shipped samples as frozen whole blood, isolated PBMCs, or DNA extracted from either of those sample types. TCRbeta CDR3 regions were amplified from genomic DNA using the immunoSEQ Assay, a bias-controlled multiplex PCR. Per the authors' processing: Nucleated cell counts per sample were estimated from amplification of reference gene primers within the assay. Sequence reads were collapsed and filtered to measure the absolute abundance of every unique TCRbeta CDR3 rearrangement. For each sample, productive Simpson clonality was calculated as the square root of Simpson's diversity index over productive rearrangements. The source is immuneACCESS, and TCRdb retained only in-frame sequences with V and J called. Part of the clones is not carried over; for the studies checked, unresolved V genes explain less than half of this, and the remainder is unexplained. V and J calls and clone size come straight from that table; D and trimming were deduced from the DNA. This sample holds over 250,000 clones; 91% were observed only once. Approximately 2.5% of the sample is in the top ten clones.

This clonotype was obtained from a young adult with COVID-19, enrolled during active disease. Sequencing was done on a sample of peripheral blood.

The sequenced DNA is TGTGCCAGCAGCTTTAACAGAATTGAAGCTTTCTTT. It codes for CASSFNRIEAFF. This receptor chain uses TRBV12-3 or TRBV12-4 and TRBJ1-1, with the D gene uncertain. Spanning cysteine to phenylalanine, the CDR3 consists of 12 amino acids. This entry keeps only the CDR3 DNA: 36 bases, framed from base 1. Trimming at the junction amounts to 6 bases on V and 7 bases on J, and the germline ends lie 12 bases apart.